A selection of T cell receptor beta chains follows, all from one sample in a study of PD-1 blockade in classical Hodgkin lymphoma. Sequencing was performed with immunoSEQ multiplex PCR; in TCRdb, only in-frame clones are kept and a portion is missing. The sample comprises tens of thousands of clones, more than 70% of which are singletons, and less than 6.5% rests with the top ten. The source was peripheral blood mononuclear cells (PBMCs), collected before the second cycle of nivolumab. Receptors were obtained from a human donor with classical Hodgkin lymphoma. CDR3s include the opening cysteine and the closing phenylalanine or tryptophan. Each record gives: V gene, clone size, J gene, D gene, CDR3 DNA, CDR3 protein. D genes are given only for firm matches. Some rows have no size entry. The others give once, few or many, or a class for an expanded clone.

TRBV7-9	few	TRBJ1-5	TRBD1	TGTGCCAGCAGCTTGGACAGGGGCCCTGCGGGCAATCAGCCCCAGCATTTT	CASSLDRGPAGNQPQHF
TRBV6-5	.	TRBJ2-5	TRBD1	TGTGCCAGCAGTTACTCGACGCTAGGACAGGGGGAGACCCAGTACTTC	CASSYSTLGQGETQYF
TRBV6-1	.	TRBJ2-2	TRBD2	TGTGCCAGCACCTCTAGCGGCATCAACACCGGGGAGCTGTTTTTT	CASTSSGINTGELFF
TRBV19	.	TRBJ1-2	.	TGTGCCAGTAAGGGACACTTGCCCTATGGCTACACCTTC	CASKGHLPYGYTF
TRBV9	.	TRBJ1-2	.	TGTGCCAGCAGCGTAGGACAGGCCTCCGATGGCTACACCTTC	CASSVGQASDGYTF
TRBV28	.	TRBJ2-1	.	TGTGCCAGCAGCCCGGGAAGGTTTGGAGGCTCCTACAATGAGCAGTTCTTC	CASSPGRFGGSYNEQFF
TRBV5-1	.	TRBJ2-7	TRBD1	TGCGCCAGCAGCTCCACAGGGGGCCCGTACGAGCAGTACTTC	CASSSTGGPYEQYF
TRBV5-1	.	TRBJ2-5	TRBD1	TGCGCCAGCAGCTCACCCAGGGGGCAATTGGAGACCCAGTACTTC	CASSSPRGQLETQYF
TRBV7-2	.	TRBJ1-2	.	TGTGCCAGCAGCTCTGGAAACTATGGCTACACCTTC	CASSSGNYGYTF
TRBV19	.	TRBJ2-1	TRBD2	TGTGCCAGTAGCCGACTAGCGGGGGGCCCGGGGGACAATGAGCAGTTCTTC	CASSRLAGGPGDNEQFF
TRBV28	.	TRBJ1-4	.	TGTGCCAGCAGTTTACGGAAAAAGTCTGCAACTAATGAAAAACTGTTTTTT	CASSLRKKSATNEKLFF
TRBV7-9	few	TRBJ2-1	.	TGTGCCAGCAGCTATAAGCTACTGGGTGAGCAGTTCTTC	CASSYKLLGEQFF
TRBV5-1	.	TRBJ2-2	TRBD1	TGCGCCAGCAGCGCCGACAGGGGGACCGGGGAGCTGTTTTTT	CASSADRGTGELFF
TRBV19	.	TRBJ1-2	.	TGTGCCAGTAGTATGTGGGGGCCGATTAGGGGCTACACCTTC	CASSMWGPIRGYTF
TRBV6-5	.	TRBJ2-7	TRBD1	TGTGCCAGCAGTTACCCCGGACAGGGTTGGTACGAGCAGTACTTC	CASSYPGQGWYEQYF
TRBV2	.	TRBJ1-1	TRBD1	TGTGCCAGCAGTAGGGACAGGGTTATTGCTTTCTTT	CASSRDRVIAFF
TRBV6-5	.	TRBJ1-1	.	TGTGCCAGCAGGCGATTGGGGGGGCGGAACACTGAAGCTTTCTTT	CASRRLGGRNTEAFF
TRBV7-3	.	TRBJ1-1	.	TGTGCCAGCAGCTTGAAGAGGAACACTGAAGCTTTCTTT	CASSLKRNTEAFF
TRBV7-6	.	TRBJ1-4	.	TGTGCCAGCAGCCCCAGGGCCTATAATGAAAAACTGTTTTTT	CASSPRAYNEKLFF
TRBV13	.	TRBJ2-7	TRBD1	TGTGCCGGCAGCTTAGCAGGGGGCGCCCACTACGAGCAGTACTTC	CAGSLAGGAHYEQYF
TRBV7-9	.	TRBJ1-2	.	TGTGCCAGCAGCTTTTTCGGGGCCACAGGGCCCGGCTACACCTTC	CASSFFGATGPGYTF
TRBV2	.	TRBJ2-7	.	TGTGCCACCGGCGCAGGGCGAGGGTACGAGCAGTACTTC	CATGAGRGYEQYF
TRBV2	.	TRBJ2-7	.	TGTGCCAGCACCGATGGGGGTGCCTACGAGCAGTACTTC	CASTDGGAYEQYF
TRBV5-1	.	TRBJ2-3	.	TGCGCCAGCAGCTTCCCGCGGGCGGTTACGCAGTATTTT	CASSFPRAVTQYF
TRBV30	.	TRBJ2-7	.	TGTGCCTGGAGTGCGGCCGAGCAGTACTTC	CAWSAAEQYF
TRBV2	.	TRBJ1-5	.	TGTGCCAGCAGAGAACAGACATATCAGCCCCAGCATTTT	CASREQTYQPQHF
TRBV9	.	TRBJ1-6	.	TGTGCCAGCAGCGAAGGCGCCGGGGGCAATTCACCCCTCCACTTT	CASSEGAGGNSPLHF
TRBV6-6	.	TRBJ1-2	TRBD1	TGTGCCAGCAGCGGGACAGGGGATGGCTACACCTTC	CASSGTGDGYTF
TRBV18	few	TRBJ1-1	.	TGTGCCAGCTCACCTTCAATGAACACTGAAGCTTTCTTT	CASSPSMNTEAFF
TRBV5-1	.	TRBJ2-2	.	TGCGCCAGCAGCAGGGACCCCACGGGGGAGCTGTTTTTT	CASSRDPTGELFF
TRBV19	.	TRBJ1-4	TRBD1	TGTGCCAGTAGTAAGGGACAGCTTAATGAAAAACTGTTTTTT	CASSKGQLNEKLFF
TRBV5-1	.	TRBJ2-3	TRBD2	TGCGCCAGCAGCTATAGCGGGGGGTCTACAGATACGCAGTATTTT	CASSYSGGSTDTQYF
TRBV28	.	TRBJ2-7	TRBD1	TGTGCCAGCAGAGACCTCGGGACAGCAGCCTACGAGCAGTACTTC	CASRDLGTAAYEQYF
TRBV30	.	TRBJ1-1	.	TGTGCCTGGAGTTGGGCCTCGGGTTGGGAAGCTTTCTTT	CAWSWASGWEAFF
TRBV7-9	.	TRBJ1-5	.	TGTGCCAGCAGCTTAGAAGGGGGTCAGCCCCAGCATTTT	CASSLEGGQPQHF
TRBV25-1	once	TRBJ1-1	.	TGTGCCAGCAGTGAATTAGCGTCAGGCGCTTTCTTT	CASSELASGAFF
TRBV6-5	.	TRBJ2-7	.	TGTGCCAGCATGAAGGCCCACGGCTACGAGCAGTACTTC	CASMKAHGYEQYF
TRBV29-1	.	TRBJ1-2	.	TGCAGCGCCGGCGACAACTATGGCTACACCTTC	CSAGDNYGYTF
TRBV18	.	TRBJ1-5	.	TGTGCCAGCTCACCAGGCCCTTATCGGCCCCAGCATTTT	CASSPGPYRPQHF
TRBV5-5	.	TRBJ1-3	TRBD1	TGTGCCAGCAGCCAGACAGGGAGCTCTGGAAACACCATATATTTT	CASSQTGSSGNTIYF